This T cell receptor beta chain was captured in a study of identifying expanded T cells in peripheral blood. Method: immunoSEQ multiplex PCR; TCRdb's copy keeps in-frame clones and lacks some. The sample holds around 130,000 clones, 70% to 90% seen once. The CDR3 spans 13 residues. Deletions cut 3 bases from V and 2 bases from J, with 7 bases between. Per germline, CDR1 SGHTA and CDR2 FQGNSA. Concerning this clone: The target antigen is unknown.

Study results and limitations: Across healthy donors, higher total template counts meant significantly greater approximately 2-week count variance.

What was sequenced was blood. The sequence came from a person aged 18 to 75 in good health. V is TRBV7-2 and J is TRBJ2-5; D is unclear. CDR3 nucleotides: TGTGCCAGCAGCTTGCGGCAGCAAGAGACCCAGTACTTC. It yields the protein CASSLRQQETQYF.